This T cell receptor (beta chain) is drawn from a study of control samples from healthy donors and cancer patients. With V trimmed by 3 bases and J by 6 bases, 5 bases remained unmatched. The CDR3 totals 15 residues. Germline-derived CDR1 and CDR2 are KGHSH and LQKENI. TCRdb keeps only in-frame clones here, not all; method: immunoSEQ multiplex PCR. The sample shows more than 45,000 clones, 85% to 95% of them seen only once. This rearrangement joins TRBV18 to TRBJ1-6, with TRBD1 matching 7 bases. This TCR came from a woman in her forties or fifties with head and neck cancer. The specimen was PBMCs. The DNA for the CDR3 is TGTGCCAGCTCACCGTCGACAGGGCTTAATTCACCCCTCCACTTT. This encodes CASSPSTGLNSPLHF.